This T cell receptor (beta chain) was obtained from a study of CD8 T cells in Susac syndrome. cDNA came from roughly 0.47 to 1 ug RNA primed by random hexamers. TCRdb recomputed calls from the immunoSEQ multiplex PCR reads with MiXCR, one row per CDR3 protein. The table lists about 300,000 distinct CDR3 sequences, approximately 90% of them singletons. This CDR3 has 17 amino acids. V gave up 4 bases and J gave up 4 bases; unmatched junction bases: 12. Germline CDR1 is MNHNS and CDR2 is SASEGT. This rearrangement joins TRBV6-1 to TRBJ2-5; 10 bases fit TRBD1. The sample taken for sequencing was CD4+ T cells from PBMCs. This TCR came from a human donor with multiple sclerosis. CDR3 coding DNA: TGTGCCAGCAGTGCCCTCACCCCTAGGACAGGGGGAGAGACCCAGTACTTC. It codes for CASSALTPRTGGETQYF.